This T cell receptor (beta chain) derives from a study of blood T cell dynamics during melanoma immunotherapy. Study conclusions and caveats: Whether repertoire-driving clones were melanoma-specific could not be determined.

Details on this clone: The antigen remains undetermined.

V lost 0 bases and J 4 bases, leaving 16 bases between the germline ends. The germline V gene encodes CDR1 SQVTM and CDR2 ANQGSEA. The CDR3 runs to 16 residues. DNA loading was fixed at 350 ng for all bulk PBMC samples. This table comes from immunoSEQ multiplex PCR, and its TCRdb copy is limited to in-frame clones, with some not included. Among thousands of clones listed, approximately 83% were seen once. The time point here: week 3, after first cycle of checkpoint inhibitor. One draw preceded checkpoint blockade; another followed its first cycle at week 3. No patient had earlier systemic cancer treatment, concurrent immunosuppressants, or another active cancer.

This clonotype was sampled from a human donor with melanoma. The material sequenced was blood, taken from a patient treated with checkpoint blockade. The genes are TRBV29-1 and TRBJ2-1; no clear D gene. The CDR3: CSVEDGVITGYNEQFF. CDR3 DNA sequence: TGCAGCGTTGAAGATGGAGTTATTACTGGGTACAATGAGCAGTTCTTC.